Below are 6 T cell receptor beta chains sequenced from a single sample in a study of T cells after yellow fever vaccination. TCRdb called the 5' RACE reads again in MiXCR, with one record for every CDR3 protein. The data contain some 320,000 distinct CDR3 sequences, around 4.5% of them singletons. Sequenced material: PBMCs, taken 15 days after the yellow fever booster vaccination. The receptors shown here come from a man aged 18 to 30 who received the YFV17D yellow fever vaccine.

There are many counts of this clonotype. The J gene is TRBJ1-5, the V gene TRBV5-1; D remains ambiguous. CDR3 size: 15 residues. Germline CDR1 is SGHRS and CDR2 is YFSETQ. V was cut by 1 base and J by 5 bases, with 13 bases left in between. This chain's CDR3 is CASSLPRPVDQPQHF. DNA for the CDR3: TGCGCCAGCAGCTTGCCAAGACCGGTCGATCAGCCCCAGCATTTT.

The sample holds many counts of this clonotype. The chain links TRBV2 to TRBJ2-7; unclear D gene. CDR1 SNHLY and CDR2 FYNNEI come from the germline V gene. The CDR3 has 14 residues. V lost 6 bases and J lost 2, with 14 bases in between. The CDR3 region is CASSAVGSAYEQYV. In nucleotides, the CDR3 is TGTGCCAGCAGCGCTGTAGGATCGGCCTACGAGCAGTACGTC.

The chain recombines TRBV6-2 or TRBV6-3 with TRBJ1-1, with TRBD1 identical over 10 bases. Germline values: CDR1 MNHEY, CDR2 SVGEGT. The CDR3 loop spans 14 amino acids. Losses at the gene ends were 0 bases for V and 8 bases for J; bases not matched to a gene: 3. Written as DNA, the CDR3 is TGTGCCAGCAGTTACTCGGACAGGGGGGGCGAAGCTTTCTTT. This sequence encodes CASSYSDRGGEAFF.

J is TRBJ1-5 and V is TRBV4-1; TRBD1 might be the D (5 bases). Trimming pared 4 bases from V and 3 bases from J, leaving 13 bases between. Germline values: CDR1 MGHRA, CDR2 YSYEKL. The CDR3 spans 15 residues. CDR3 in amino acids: CASSPSRGYNQPQHF. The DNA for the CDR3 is TGCGCCAGCAGCCCAAGTCGGGGGTACAATCAGCCCCAGCATTTT.

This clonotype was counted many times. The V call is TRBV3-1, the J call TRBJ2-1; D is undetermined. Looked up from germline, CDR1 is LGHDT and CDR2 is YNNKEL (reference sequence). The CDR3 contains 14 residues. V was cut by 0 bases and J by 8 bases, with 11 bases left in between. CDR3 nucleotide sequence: TGTGCCAGCAGCCAAGATATGACACTGGATGAGCAGTTCTTC. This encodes CASSQDMTLDEQFF.

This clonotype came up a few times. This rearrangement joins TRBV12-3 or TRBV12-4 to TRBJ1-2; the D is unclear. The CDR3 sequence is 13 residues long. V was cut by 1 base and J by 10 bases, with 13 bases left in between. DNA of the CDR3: TGTGCCAGCAGTTTAGGGCCGATCGCTGACTACACCTTC. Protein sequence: CASSLGPIADYTF.